The subject of this entry is one T cell receptor (beta chain). In germline, CDR1 is SGHTA, CDR2 FQGTGA. V was clipped by 5 bases and J by 5 bases, with 12 bases between them. The CDR3 is made up of 13 amino acids. This sample stems from a study of blood T cell repertoires in COVID-19. Study overall: Italy, Spain and the United States were the sources of the convalescent and acute COVID-19 samples. Sample material is recorded as cDNA or gDNA derived from T cells, B-cell-depleted T cells, or PBMCs.

In the study's own analysis: Amplified reference gene primers provided the basis for estimating nucleated cell counts. Repertoires were generated with immunoSEQ multiplex PCR, while TCRdb's copy carries only in-frame clones and drops some. That table gives V, J and clone size, and the DNA gave D and trimming. Among about 62,000 clones listed, 76% were seen once. The chain employs TRBV7-3 and TRBJ1-1, with a tentative D call TRBD1 (5 bases). This TCR was sampled from a woman between 50 and 59 years old with active or convalescent COVID-19. The sequenced sample was peripheral blood. Written as DNA, the CDR3 is TGTGCCAGCAGCGCGACGCAGGGAACTGAAGCTTTCTTT. Protein sequence: CASSATQGTEAFF.